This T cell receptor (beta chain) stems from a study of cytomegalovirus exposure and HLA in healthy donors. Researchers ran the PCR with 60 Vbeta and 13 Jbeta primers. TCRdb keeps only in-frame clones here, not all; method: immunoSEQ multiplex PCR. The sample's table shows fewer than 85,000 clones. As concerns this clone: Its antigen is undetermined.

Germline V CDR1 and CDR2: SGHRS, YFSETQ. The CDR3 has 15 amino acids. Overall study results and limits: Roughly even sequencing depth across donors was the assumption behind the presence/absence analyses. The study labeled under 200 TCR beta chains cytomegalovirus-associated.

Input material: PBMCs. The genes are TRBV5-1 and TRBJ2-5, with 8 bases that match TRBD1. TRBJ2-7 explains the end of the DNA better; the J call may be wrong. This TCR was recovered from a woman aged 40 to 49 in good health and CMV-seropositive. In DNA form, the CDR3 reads TGCGCCAGTACGCCCGGACAGGGCACCTATAACGAGCAGTACTTC. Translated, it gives CASTPGQGTYNEQYF.